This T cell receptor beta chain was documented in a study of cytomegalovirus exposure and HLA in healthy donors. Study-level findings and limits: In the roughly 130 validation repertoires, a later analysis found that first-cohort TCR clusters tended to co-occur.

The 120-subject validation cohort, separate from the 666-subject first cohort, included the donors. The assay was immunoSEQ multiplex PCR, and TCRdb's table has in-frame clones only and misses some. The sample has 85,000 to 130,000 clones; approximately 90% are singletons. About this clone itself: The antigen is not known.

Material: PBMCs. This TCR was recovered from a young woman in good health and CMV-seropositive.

The CDR3 DNA reads as TGTGCCAGCAGCGGTCGACAGACTTATGGCTACACCTTC. Translating gives CASSGRQTYGYTF. The V gene is TRBV7-9, the J gene TRBJ1-2, with a possible D match to TRBD1 (5 bases). This CDR3 is 13 amino acids long. Germline V gene data show CDR1 as SEHNR and CDR2 as FQNEAQ (reference sequence). With 5 bases removed from V and 5 bases from J, the gap between germline ends came to 12 bases.